The rows below give T cell receptor beta chains drawn from one sample of a study of blood T cell repertoires in COVID-19. Only in-frame clones appear in the TCRdb table, and some are missing; sequencing was by immunoSEQ multiplex PCR. The sample lists 250,000 to 300,000 clones, 88% occurring once. The sequenced sample consisted of PBMCs or T cells enriched from blood (not recorded which). Receptors originate from a woman aged 60-75 years in a cohort exposed to, infected with or recovered from COVID-19 (not recorded which). Each CDR3 is given with its conserved first and last residue. D genes are given only for firm matches. Rows may omit the clone size; those that give it use once, few, many or a size class.

V gene,J gene,D gene,clone size,CDR3 DNA,CDR3 protein
TRBV30,TRBJ2-4,NA,NA,TGTGCCTGGAGTGTGGCAGGGAACATTCAGTACTTC,CAWSVAGNIQYF
TRBV7-8,TRBJ2-6,TRBD1,once,TGTGCCAGCAGCCCACCCGACAGGGGGCCATCTGGGGCCAACGTCCTGACTTTC,CASSPPDRGPSGANVLTF
TRBV6-6,TRBJ2-5,TRBD1,NA,TGTGCCAGCAGTTTCCGGACAGGATCGGAGACCCAGTACTTC,CASSFRTGSETQYF
TRBV19,TRBJ1-4,TRBD1,NA,TGTGCCAGTAGCCGGGACAGGGTGGTTAAGAATGAAAAACTGTTTTTT,CASSRDRVVKNEKLFF
TRBV10-1,TRBJ2-7,TRBD1,NA,TGCGCCAGCAGTGAGATACGAACAGGGGGCAACGAGCAGTACTTC,CASSEIRTGGNEQYF
TRBV5-4,TRBJ2-7,NA,NA,TGTGCCAGCAGCCCCTCGGGCACGGGATTCTACGAGCAGTACTTC,CASSPSGTGFYEQYF
TRBV3-1/TRBV3-2,TRBJ1-1,TRBD1,NA,TGTGCCAGCAGCCAAGGTGATGGACAGGTTAAAGCTTTCTTT,CASSQGDGQVKAFF
TRBV7-3,TRBJ1-3,NA,NA,TGTGCCAGCAGCCCTGACCCTCACAGGACCTCTGGAAACACCATATATTTT,CASSPDPHRTSGNTIYF
TRBV6-1,TRBJ2-7,TRBD1,NA,TGTGCCAGCAGTGATCGGGACAGATCCTACGAGCAGTACTTC,CASSDRDRSYEQYF
TRBV5-4,TRBJ2-7,TRBD1,NA,TGTGCCAGCAGCCCAGAGACAGGGGGCTTCCTTAACTCCTACGAGCAGTACTTC,CASSPETGGFLNSYEQYF
TRBV30,TRBJ2-7,TRBD1,NA,TGTGCCTGGAGGGGCACGAGACAGGGGTTCTCCGAGCAGTACTTC,CAWRGTRQGFSEQYF
TRBV4-3,TRBJ1-5,NA,NA,TGCGCCAGCGGCCCCGGGGGGGGCCGGAGTCAGCCCCAGCATTTT,CASGPGGGRSQPQHF
TRBV7-6,TRBJ2-7,NA,NA,TGTGCCAGCAGCCCTCAGTACGGGGAGCAGTACTTC,CASSPQYGEQYF
TRBV7-2,TRBJ1-3,NA,NA,TGTGCCAGCAGCTTCCACGGGGGGGACTCTGGAAACACCATATATTTT,CASSFHGGDSGNTIYF
TRBV27,TRBJ1-4,TRBD1,NA,TGTGCCAGCAGTTCAGGGGGCAGAGAAAAACTGTTTTTT,CASSSGGREKLFF
TRBV1,TRBJ2-7,NA,NA,TGCACCAGCAGCCAAGAGCCCAGGTACGAGCAGTACTTC,CTSSQEPRYEQYF
TRBV5-1,TRBJ2-7,TRBD2,NA,TGCGCCAGCAGGGGGACGACGGGAGGACGGTCCTACGAGCAGTACTTC,CASRGTTGGRSYEQYF
TRBV18,TRBJ2-1,NA,NA,TGTGCCAGCTCACCACCTGGAGGGGATTACTCCTACAATGAGCAGTTCTTC,CASSPPGGDYSYNEQFF
TRBV19,TRBJ2-7,NA,NA,TGTGCCAGTAGTATACAGGGCGGAACCTACGAGCAGTACTTC,CASSIQGGTYEQYF
TRBV19,TRBJ2-2,NA,NA,TGTGCCAGTACCCCCCACATGGCAGGGGTTGACGGGGAGCTGTTTTTT,CASTPHMAGVDGELFF
TRBV7-6,TRBJ2-3,NA,NA,TGTGCCAGCAGTGATACCGGCGGCCACACAGATACGCAGTATTTT,CASSDTGGHTDTQYF
TRBV25-1,TRBJ1-1,NA,NA,TGTGCCAGCGTACTCCAGGGTCCGAACACTGAAGCTTTCTTT,CASVLQGPNTEAFF
TRBV30,TRBJ1-1,TRBD1,NA,TGTGCCTGGAGGGAATTGGGACAGCACACTGAAGCTTTCTTT,CAWRELGQHTEAFF
TRBV28,TRBJ1-5,TRBD1,few,TGTGCCAGCAAAGGGGGCCAGGGCCGATACAATCAGCCCCAGCATTTT,CASKGGQGRYNQPQHF
TRBV6-1,TRBJ1-4,TRBD1,once,TGTGCCAGCAGTGAGAGGGTCGGGACAGGGGTAAAACCCTTCGCCTTT,CASSERVGTGVKPFAF
TRBV5-1,TRBJ1-4,NA,NA,TGCGCCAGCAGCTTGAACACCGGAGGTAATGAAAAACTGTTTTTT,CASSLNTGGNEKLFF
TRBV12-5,TRBJ2-1,NA,NA,TGTGCTAGTGGTTTGGACGTGGGACTTCCATACAATGAGCAGTTCTTC,CASGLDVGLPYNEQFF
TRBV5-1,TRBJ2-5,NA,NA,TGCGCCAGCAGCTCAAAAGAGACCCAGTACTTC,CASSSKETQYF
TRBV28,TRBJ1-4,TRBD1,NA,TGTGCCAGCAGTGTACAGGGGACTGAAAAACTGTTTTTT,CASSVQGTEKLFF
TRBV20-1,TRBJ1-6,NA,NA,TGCAGTGCTAGTATCGCGGGACTAAATTCACCCCTCCACTTT,CSASIAGLNSPLHF
TRBV12-3/TRBV12-4,TRBJ2-5,TRBD2,NA,TGTGCCAGCAGTTTCCTAGCGGGAGAGACCCAGTACTTC,CASSFLAGETQYF
TRBV28,TRBJ1-3,NA,NA,TGTGCCAGCAGTTTTGAAAGTTCACAGGTTGGGAGAAACACCATATATTTT,CASSFESSQVGRNTIYF
TRBV6-6,TRBJ1-2,TRBD1,NA,TGTGCCAGCAGTTCCGACAGGGGATACGGCTATGGCTACACCTTC,CASSSDRGYGYGYTF
TRBV7-9,TRBJ2-2,TRBD1,NA,TGTGGTTGGGACAGGGGTAACACCGGGGAGCTGTTTTTT,CGWDRGNTGELFF
TRBV25-1,TRBJ2-1,NA,NA,TGTGCCAGCAGTGTGGGGGGGACAGGCGGTGAGCAGTTCTTC,CASSVGGTGGEQFF
TRBV9,TRBJ2-1,TRBD2,NA,TGTGCCAGCAACGGGGGACTAGCGTCCTCCTACAATGAGCAGTTCTTC,CASNGGLASSYNEQFF
TRBV24-1,TRBJ2-3,TRBD1,NA,TGTGCCACCTCACAGACCGGGACAGGGTCATCAGATACGCAGTATTTT,CATSQTGTGSSDTQYF
TRBV18,TRBJ1-1,NA,NA,TGTGCCAGCACGACGGGGGGGCTGAACACTGAAGCTTTCTTT,CASTTGGLNTEAFF
TRBV4-2,TRBJ1-5,TRBD1,NA,TGTGCCAGCAGCCCGGGACAGGGTTCGAGCAATCAGCCCCAGCATTTT,CASSPGQGSSNQPQHF
TRBV11-2,TRBJ2-1,NA,NA,TGTGCCAGCAGCTTAGAGTCGGCTAGTTACAATGAGCAGTTCTTC,CASSLESASYNEQFF
TRBV25-1,TRBJ2-7,NA,NA,TGTGCCAGCAGTACCCGACTAGGGCACAACTACGAGCAGTACTTC,CASSTRLGHNYEQYF
TRBV24-1,TRBJ1-2,TRBD1,NA,TGTGCCACCAGGGCCACAGGGGACTATGGCTACACCTTC,CATRATGDYGYTF
TRBV11-2,TRBJ2-1,TRBD2,few,TGTGCCAGCAGCTTGGGACTAGCTGGGTCCTACAATGAGCAGTTCTTC,CASSLGLAGSYNEQFF
TRBV19,TRBJ2-2,TRBD1,NA,TGTGCCAGTAGTAAAGGGACAGGAGGGGACGGGGAGCTGTTTTTT,CASSKGTGGDGELFF
TRBV9,TRBJ2-5,NA,once,TGTGCCAGCAGCGTCCTAGCCGGTACCCAGACCCAGTACTTC,CASSVLAGTQTQYF
TRBV7-2,TRBJ2-3,NA,NA,TGTGCCAGCACCTTCACGCCCTACACAGATACGCAGTATTTT,CASTFTPYTDTQYF
TRBV29-1,TRBJ1-1,TRBD1,once,TGCAGCGTGGACAGGGGTAATGAAGCTTTCTTT,CSVDRGNEAFF
TRBV13,TRBJ2-1,NA,NA,TGTGCCAGCAGCTTAGTCTATCGGGGATACAATGAGCAGTTCTTC,CASSLVYRGYNEQFF
TRBV28,TRBJ1-5,NA,NA,TGTGCCAGCACCACTAGATTGGGCCCCGATCAGCCCCAGCATTTT,CASTTRLGPDQPQHF
TRBV30,TRBJ1-3,TRBD1,NA,TGTGCCTGGAGCCGGGACAGCTATTTTGGAAACACCATATATTTT,CAWSRDSYFGNTIYF
TRBV2,TRBJ2-3,NA,NA,TGTGCCAGCAGGGGGAGCAGCCGAGATACGCAGTATTTT,CASRGSSRDTQYF
TRBV14,TRBJ2-3,TRBD2,NA,TGTGCCAGCAGCCGTACTAGCGGGATAGATACGCAGTATTTT,CASSRTSGIDTQYF
TRBV25-1,TRBJ2-3,NA,NA,TGTGCCAGCAGCGGCAGGGGGGATTGGCAGTATTTT,CASSGRGDWQYF
TRBV28,TRBJ2-7,TRBD2,NA,TGTGCCAGCATCAAAGCGGGAGGATACTACGAGCAGTACTTC,CASIKAGGYYEQYF
TRBV30,TRBJ2-7,TRBD2,NA,TGTGCCTGGAGCCCGGGACGGACTAGCGGGGCACCCTACGAGCAGTACTTC,CAWSPGRTSGAPYEQYF
TRBV19,TRBJ1-2,NA,NA,TGTGCCAGTAACGGAGTTCGCGGCGGCTACACCTTC,CASNGVRGGYTF
TRBV5-4,TRBJ2-1,NA,NA,TGTGCCAGCAGCTCGACTCCCAGCTCCTACAATGAGCAGTTCTTC,CASSSTPSSYNEQFF
TRBV18,TRBJ1-6,TRBD1,NA,TGTGCCAGCTCACGTGACAGGGGAAATTCACCCCTCCACTTT,CASSRDRGNSPLHF
TRBV7-3,TRBJ2-1,NA,NA,TGTGCCAGCAGCCAAACGGGGGAGCAGTTCTTC,CASSQTGEQFF
TRBV7-2,TRBJ2-3,TRBD1,NA,TGTGCCAGCAGCCCGGGAACCGGACAGGGCATACTAGATACGCAGTATTTT,CASSPGTGQGILDTQYF